What follows is one TCR beta chain and its context. This specimen belongs to a study of regulatory and conventional T cells in RAG deficiency. Blood CD4+ CD25-low CD127-high conventional T cells supplied the genomic DNA template. CDR3 length equals 15 residues. Germline values: CDR1 SGHRS, CDR2 YFSETQ. V lost 0 bases to trimming and J lost 2 bases, with 11 bases between them. Libraries were prepared by immunoSEQ multiplex PCR; TCRdb keeps only in-frame clonotypes and omits some of them. The sample carries approximately 35,000 clones, 70% to 80% recorded once. The sample also formed part of further work on regulatory T cells. As reported in that work: The primer mix had 52 TRBV and 13 TRBJ primers.

Material for sequencing was CD4+ effector T cells sorted from blood. This clonotype was sampled from a human donor in good health. The chain joins TRBV5-1 to TRBJ1-1; TRBD1 is a possible D gene (6 bases). CDR3 sequence (DNA): TGCGCCAGCAGCTTGGGAGGACAGCCAAACACTGAAGCTTTCTTT. Translated, it gives CASSLGGQPNTEAFF.